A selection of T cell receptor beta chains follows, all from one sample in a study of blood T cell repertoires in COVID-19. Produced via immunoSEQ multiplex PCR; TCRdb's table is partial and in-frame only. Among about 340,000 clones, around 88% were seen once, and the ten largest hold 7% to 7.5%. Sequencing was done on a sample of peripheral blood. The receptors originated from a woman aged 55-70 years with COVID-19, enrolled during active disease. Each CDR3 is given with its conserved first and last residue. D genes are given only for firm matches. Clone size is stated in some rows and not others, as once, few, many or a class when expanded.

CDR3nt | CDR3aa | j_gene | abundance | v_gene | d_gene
TGTGCCAGCACTATATACGGTTCACCCCTCCACTTT | CASTIYGSPLHF | TRBJ1-6 | - | TRBV7-3 | -
TGTGCCAGCAGTTCACCGACTAGCGGGGCCCTAGGTGGCACAGATACGCAGTATTTT | CASSSPTSGALGGTDTQYF | TRBJ2-3 | - | TRBV28 | TRBD2
TGTGCCAGCTCGGTTACAGGGAGTGGGGCCAACGTCCTGACTTTC | CASSVTGSGANVLTF | TRBJ2-6 | - | TRBV18 | -
TGCGCCAGCAGCTCAACCCTGGTGGCTAGCGGAGGCACCGGGGAGCTGTTTTTT | CASSSTLVASGGTGELFF | TRBJ2-2 | - | TRBV5-1 | TRBD2
TGTGCCAGCAGCCAGACAGGGCGCTCTGGGGCCAACGTCCTGACTTTC | CASSQTGRSGANVLTF | TRBJ2-6 | once | TRBV3-1/TRBV3-2 | TRBD1
TGTGCCAGCAACCCCCTGGGACAGGGGGCGCTGACTGAAGCTTTCTTT | CASNPLGQGALTEAFF | TRBJ1-1 | - | TRBV7-9 | TRBD1
TGCGCCAGCAGCCAAGTCTGGGGCGGACTAGCTCCAAGAGAGCAGTTCTTC | CASSQVWGGLAPREQFF | TRBJ2-1 | - | TRBV4-3 | TRBD2
TGTGCCAGCAGCCAAGGGGCAGGGTACGATCAGCCCCAGCATTTT | CASSQGAGYDQPQHF | TRBJ1-5 | - | TRBV3-1/TRBV3-2 | -
TGTGCCAGCAGTTATCTTTACGGATCGGGGGACGAGCAGTACTTC | CASSYLYGSGDEQYF | TRBJ2-7 | - | TRBV6-5 | -
TGTGCCAGCAGCTTAGAAGGGACAACCTCTGGAAACACCATATATTTT | CASSLEGTTSGNTIYF | TRBJ1-3 | - | TRBV7-2 | -
TGTGCCAGTAGTATACTGGGGCACTACGAGCAGTACTTC | CASSILGHYEQYF | TRBJ2-7 | once | TRBV19 | -
TGTGCCAGCAGTTATGAAGCGGAGAACACAGATACGCAGTATTTT | CASSYEAENTDTQYF | TRBJ2-3 | - | TRBV6-5 | -
TGTGCCAGCAGCCAAGGACAGGGGACCGAGCAGTACTTC | CASSQGQGTEQYF | TRBJ2-7 | - | TRBV3-1/TRBV3-2 | TRBD1
TGTGCCAGCAGCTTAACAGTCGACAGGGGGGTCACTGAAGCTTTCTTT | CASSLTVDRGVTEAFF | TRBJ1-1 | - | TRBV7-9 | TRBD1
TGTGCCTGGAGTGTACTTTTAATGACGACAGCCGCGAACACTGAAGCTTTCTTT | CAWSVLLMTTAANTEAFF | TRBJ1-1 | - | TRBV30 | -
TGTGCCAGCAGTTCAGGGGTCTCCCAGTACTTC | CASSSGVSQYF | TRBJ2-5 | - | TRBV6-2/TRBV6-3 | -
TGTGCCAGCAGTCTCACGGGTCAGGGGGGTTCACCCCTCCACTTT | CASSLTGQGGSPLHF | TRBJ1-6 | - | TRBV6-4 | TRBD1
TGCGCCAGCAGCCAAGAATACCTAGATCCCAGCTACGAGCAGTACTTC | CASSQEYLDPSYEQYF | TRBJ2-7 | - | TRBV4-1 | -
TGTGCCATCAGTGGAGCTTCCTGGTCTGAAGCTTTCTTT | CAISGASWSEAFF | TRBJ1-1 | - | TRBV10-3 | -
TGTGCCATCAGCCGAACTAGCGGGGGGGCCTCGCGCAATGAGCAGTTCTTC | CAISRTSGGASRNEQFF | TRBJ2-1 | - | TRBV10-3 | TRBD2
TGTGCCAGCAGTGAAGCTGGGAGTCACTATGGCTACACCTTC | CASSEAGSHYGYTF | TRBJ1-2 | once | TRBV6-1 | -
TGCGCCAGCATTACGCGGACAGCCGATCAGCCCCAGCATTTT | CASITRTADQPQHF | TRBJ1-5 | - | TRBV23-1 | -
TGTGCCAGCAGCCGTGGAAACAGGGGGCAGGATGGCTACACCTTC | CASSRGNRGQDGYTF | TRBJ1-2 | few | TRBV7-3 | TRBD1
TGCGCCAGCAGTGTCGGGACAGGAGCTCGCTCCTATAATTCACCCCTCCACTTT | CASSVGTGARSYNSPLHF | TRBJ1-6 | - | TRBV10-2 | TRBD1
TGTGCCAGCAGCGTAGATAGAGCGGGGATGGGTACGCAGTATTTT | CASSVDRAGMGTQYF | TRBJ2-3 | - | TRBV9 | TRBD2
TGTGCCAGCAGTTTTTTGGACAGAGACTATGGCTACACCTTC | CASSFLDRDYGYTF | TRBJ1-2 | - | TRBV5-4 | -
TGTGCCAGCAGTTGGGGGGCCCGGGGGGGCGATGGAGAGACCCAGTACTTC | CASSWGARGGDGETQYF | TRBJ2-5 | - | TRBV7-6 | TRBD2
TGTGCCAGCAGTTCCTCTTACAGCAACATGAACACTGAAGCTTTCTTT | CASSSSYSNMNTEAFF | TRBJ1-1 | once | TRBV6-5 | -
TGTGCCTGGAGTTTTCTAGCGGGGGGTGTTGAGCAGTTCTTC | CAWSFLAGGVEQFF | TRBJ2-1 | - | TRBV30 | TRBD2
TGTGCCAGCTCACCACCTCAACTCTCTGGAAACACCATATATTTT | CASSPPQLSGNTIYF | TRBJ1-3 | - | TRBV18 | -
TGTGCCAGCAGCCAGACCGTAGGGACACCTAAAGGAATCGGAACCAAAAACATTCAGTACTTC | CASSQTVGTPKGIGTKNIQYF | TRBJ2-4 | - | TRBV14 | -
TGCGCCAGCAGTTCAGGGACGGGGACAACTGAAGCTTTCTTT | CASSSGTGTTEAFF | TRBJ1-1 | - | TRBV5-1 | -
TGTGCCAGCAGTCTCTCCGGGAGGCGGGGCACAGATACGCAGTATTTT | CASSLSGRRGTDTQYF | TRBJ2-3 | - | TRBV11-2 | TRBD2